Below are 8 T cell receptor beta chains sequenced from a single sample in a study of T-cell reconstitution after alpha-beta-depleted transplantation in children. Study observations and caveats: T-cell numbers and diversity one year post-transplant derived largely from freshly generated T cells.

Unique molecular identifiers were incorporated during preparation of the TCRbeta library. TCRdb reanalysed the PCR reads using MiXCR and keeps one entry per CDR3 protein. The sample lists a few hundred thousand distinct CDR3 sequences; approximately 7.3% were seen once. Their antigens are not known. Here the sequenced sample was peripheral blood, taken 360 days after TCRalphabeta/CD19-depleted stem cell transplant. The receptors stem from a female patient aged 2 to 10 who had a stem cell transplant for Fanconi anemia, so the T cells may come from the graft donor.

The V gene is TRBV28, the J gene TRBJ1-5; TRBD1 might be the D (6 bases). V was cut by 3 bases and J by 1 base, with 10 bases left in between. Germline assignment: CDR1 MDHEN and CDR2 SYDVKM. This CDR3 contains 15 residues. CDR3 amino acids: CASSLRGLSNQPQHF. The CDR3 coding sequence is TGTGCCAGCAGTTTGCGGGGGCTGAGCAATCAGCCCCAGCATTTT.

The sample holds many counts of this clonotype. CDR3 nucleotide sequence: TGCAGTGCAGAGAAGGAGACCCAGTACTTC. Protein sequence: CSAEKETQYF. The chain combines TRBV20-1 with TRBJ2-5; D is ambiguous. V lost 6 bases to trimming and J lost 5 bases, with 7 bases between them. The CDR3 has 10 amino acids. CDR1 DFQATT and CDR2 SNEGSKA come from the germline V gene (reference sequence).

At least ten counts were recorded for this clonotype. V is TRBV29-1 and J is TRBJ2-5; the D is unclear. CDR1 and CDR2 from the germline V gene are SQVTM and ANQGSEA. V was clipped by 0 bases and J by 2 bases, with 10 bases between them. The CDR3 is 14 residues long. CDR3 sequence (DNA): TGCAGCGTTGAAGATCGGCTAGAACAAGAGACCCAGTACTTC. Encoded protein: CSVEDRLEQETQYF.

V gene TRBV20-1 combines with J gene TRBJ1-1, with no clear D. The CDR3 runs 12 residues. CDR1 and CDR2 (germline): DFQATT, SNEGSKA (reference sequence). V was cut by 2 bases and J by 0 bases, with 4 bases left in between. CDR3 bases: TGCAGTGCTAGAAAATTGAACACTGAAGCTTTCTTT. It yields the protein CSARKLNTEAFF.

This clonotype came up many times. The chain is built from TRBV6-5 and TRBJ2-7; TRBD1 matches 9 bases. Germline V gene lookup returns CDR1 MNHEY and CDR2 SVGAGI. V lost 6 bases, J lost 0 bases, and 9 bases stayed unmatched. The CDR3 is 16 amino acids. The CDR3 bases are TGTGCCAGCAGGCCCTTTCCGGGACAGGGCTCCTACGAGCAGTACTTC. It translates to CASRPFPGQGSYEQYF.

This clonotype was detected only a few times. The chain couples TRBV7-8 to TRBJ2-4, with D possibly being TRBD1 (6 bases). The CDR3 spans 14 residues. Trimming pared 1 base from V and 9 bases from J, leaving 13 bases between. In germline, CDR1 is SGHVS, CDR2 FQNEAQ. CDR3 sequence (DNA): TGTGCCAGCAGCTTAGATCTGGACAGACGCATTCAGTACTTC. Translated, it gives CASSLDLDRRIQYF.

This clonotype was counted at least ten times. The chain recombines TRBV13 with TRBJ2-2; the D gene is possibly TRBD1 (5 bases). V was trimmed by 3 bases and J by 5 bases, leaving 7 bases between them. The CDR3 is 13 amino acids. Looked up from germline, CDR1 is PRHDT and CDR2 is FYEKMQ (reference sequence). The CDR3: CASSFRVTGELFF. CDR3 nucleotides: TGTGCCAGCAGCTTCAGGGTTACCGGGGAGCTGTTTTTT.

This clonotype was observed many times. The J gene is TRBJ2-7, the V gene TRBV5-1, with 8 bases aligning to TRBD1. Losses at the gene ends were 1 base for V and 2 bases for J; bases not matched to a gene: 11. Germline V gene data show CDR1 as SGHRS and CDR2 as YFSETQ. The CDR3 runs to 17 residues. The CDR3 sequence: CASSLLRTGQEAYEQYF. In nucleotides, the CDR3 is TGCGCCAGCAGCTTGTTGCGAACGGGACAGGAGGCCTACGAGCAGTACTTC.